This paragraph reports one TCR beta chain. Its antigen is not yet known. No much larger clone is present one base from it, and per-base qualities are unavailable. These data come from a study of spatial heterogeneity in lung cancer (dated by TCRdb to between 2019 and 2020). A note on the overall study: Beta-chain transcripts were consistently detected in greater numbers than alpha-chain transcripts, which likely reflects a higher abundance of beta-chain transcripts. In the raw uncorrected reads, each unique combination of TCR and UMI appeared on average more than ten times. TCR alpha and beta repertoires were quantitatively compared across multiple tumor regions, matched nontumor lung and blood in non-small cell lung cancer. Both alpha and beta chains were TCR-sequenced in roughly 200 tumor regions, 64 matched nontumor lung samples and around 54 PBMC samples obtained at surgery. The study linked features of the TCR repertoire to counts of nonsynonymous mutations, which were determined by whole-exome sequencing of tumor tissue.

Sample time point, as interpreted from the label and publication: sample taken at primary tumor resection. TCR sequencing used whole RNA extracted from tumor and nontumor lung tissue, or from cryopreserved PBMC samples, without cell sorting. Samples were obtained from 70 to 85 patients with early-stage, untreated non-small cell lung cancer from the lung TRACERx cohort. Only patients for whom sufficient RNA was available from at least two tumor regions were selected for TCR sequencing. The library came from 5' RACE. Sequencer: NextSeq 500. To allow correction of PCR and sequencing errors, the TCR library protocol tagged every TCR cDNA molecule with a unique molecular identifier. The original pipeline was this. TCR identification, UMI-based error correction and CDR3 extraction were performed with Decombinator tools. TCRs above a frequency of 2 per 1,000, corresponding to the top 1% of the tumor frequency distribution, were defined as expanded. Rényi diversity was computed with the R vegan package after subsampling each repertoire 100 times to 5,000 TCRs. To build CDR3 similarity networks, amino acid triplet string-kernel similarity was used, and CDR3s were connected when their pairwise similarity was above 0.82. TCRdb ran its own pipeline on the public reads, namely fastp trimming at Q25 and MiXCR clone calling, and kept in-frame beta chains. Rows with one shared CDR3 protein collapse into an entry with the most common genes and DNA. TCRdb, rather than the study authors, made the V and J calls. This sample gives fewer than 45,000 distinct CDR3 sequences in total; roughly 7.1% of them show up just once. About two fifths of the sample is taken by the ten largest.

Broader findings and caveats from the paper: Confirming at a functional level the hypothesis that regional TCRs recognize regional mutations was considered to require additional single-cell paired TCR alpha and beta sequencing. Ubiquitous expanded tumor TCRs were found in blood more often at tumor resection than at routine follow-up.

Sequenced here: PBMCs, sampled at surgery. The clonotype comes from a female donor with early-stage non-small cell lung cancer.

Here the CDR3 is given as CASRTGVSSYNSPLHF. The base sequence is TGTGCCAGCAGAACAGGGGTTAGCTCCTATAATTCACCCCTCCACTTT. Recombination joined TRBV27 with TRBJ1-6; TRBD1 matches 7 bases in the middle. CDR1 MNHEY and CDR2 SMNVEV are derived from the germline V gene (reference sequence). Measured from the cysteine to the phenylalanine, the CDR3 is 16 residues long. Solely the CDR3 DNA is kept, with 48 bases framed from the first base. The junction shows trimming of 6 bases on V and 0 bases on J, and the gene matches do not reach 5 bases of it.